One TCR beta chain is described in this entry. The antigen is unknown. PCR involved 60 Vbeta and 13 Jbeta primers. Method: immunoSEQ multiplex PCR; TCRdb's copy keeps in-frame clones and lacks some. The table lists about 130,000 clones, roughly 75% of them singletons. The record originates from a study of cytomegalovirus exposure and HLA in healthy donors. Study in general: Drawn from HLA-typed donors, 80 million to 100 million unique TCRs were held in an early data release.

Per germline, CDR1 SGHNT and CDR2 YYREEE (reference sequence). V trimming: 0 bases; J trimming: 3 bases; junction bases outside the gene matches: 10. The CDR3 loop spans 17 amino acids. Study-level results: Later analysis demonstrated an association between a missense DCLRE1C variant and TCR beta V- and J-gene trimming. Cytomegalovirus-associated status was assigned to roughly 160 TCR beta chains. Association of approximately 16,000 TCR beta sequences with HLA alleles was found at 0.05 false discovery rate in a later analysis.

The receptor comes from a man aged 25-45 years in good health and CMV-seronegative. The chain joins TRBV5-4 to TRBJ2-7; 9 nucleotides align to TRBD2. The sample comprised PBMCs. CDR3: CASSLAGASGTFYEQYF. The CDR3 nucleotides are TGTGCCAGCAGCTTGGCAGGGGCTAGCGGGACCTTCTACGAGCAGTACTTC.